The rows below give T cell receptor beta chains drawn from one sample of a study of T cells in Graves' hyperthyroidism and ophthalmopathy. TCRdb used MiXCR to reprocess the multiplex PCR reads, holding one entry per CDR3 protein. This table has under 350,000 distinct CDR3 sequences, approximately 15% appearing once. Sequenced input: blood. Receptors originate from a woman in her sixties with Graves' ophthalmopathy. The CDR3 runs from the conserved cysteine through the conserved F or W. Each record gives: D gene, V gene, J gene, clone size, CDR3 DNA, CDR3 protein. The D gene is left open where the match is weak. Rows may omit the clone size; those that give it use once, few, many or a size class.

-	TRBV11-2	TRBJ1-1	many	TGTGCCAGCAGCTTACTTCGGACATCCTCAGTGGAAGCTTTCTTT	CASSLLRTSSVEAFF
-	TRBV7-2	TRBJ1-4	many	TGTGCCAGCAAAGTGGGGGTAGCAACTAATGAAAAACTGTTTTTT	CASKVGVATNEKLFF
-	TRBV2	TRBJ2-5	many	TGTGCCAGCAGCGACCGCGACCAAGAGACCCAGTACTTC	CASSDRDQETQYF
-	TRBV7-3	TRBJ2-7	many	TGTGCCAGCAGCTTAAGCAGGGAAGGCGAGCAGTACTTC	CASSLSREGEQYF
TRBD1	TRBV19	TRBJ2-7	-	TGTGCCAGTAGTTCAAGGACAGGGGACTACGAGCAGTACTTC	CASSSRTGDYEQYF
-	TRBV4-3	TRBJ2-7	-	TGCGCCAGCAGCCAAGGCCTGTGGGGAGGGGGCGTCCTTCACGAGCAGTACTTC	CASSQGLWGGGVLHEQYF
TRBD1	TRBV20-1	TRBJ2-7	-	TGCAGTGCTGGCCGGGACAGGGATTTGCAGTACTTC	CSAGRDRDLQYF
-	TRBV20-1	TRBJ1-2	once	TGCAGTGCTAGAGAGTATTGGACAGTCGGCTTTGGCTACACCTTC	CSAREYWTVGFGYTF
-	TRBV18	TRBJ2-7	many	TGTGCCAGCTCACCACCGGGCTTCGGGCTCGAGCAGTACTTC	CASSPPGFGLEQYF
-	TRBV28	TRBJ1-5	many	TGTGCCAGCAGTATTTTACAGGTGATGGCTCAGCCCCAGCATTTT	CASSILQVMAQPQHF
-	TRBV6-1	TRBJ1-1	many	TGTGCCAGCAGTGTTCACGCCGCCGCTGAAGCTTTCTTT	CASSVHAAAEAFF
-	TRBV7-2	TRBJ1-3	few	TGTGCCAGCAGCCTGGGGGGGGGGACCGGAAACACCATATATTTT	CASSLGGGTGNTIYF
-	TRBV18	TRBJ2-7	many	TGTGCCAGCTCACTGTCCCGGGACCTTTACGAGCAGTACTTC	CASSLSRDLYEQYF
-	TRBV29-1	TRBJ2-1	few	TGCAGCGTTACCGGGGCCCGGTCCTACAATGAGCAGTTCTTC	CSVTGARSYNEQFF
TRBD1	TRBV11-2	TRBJ2-7	-	TGTGCCAGCAGCTCCGGGACAGGGTCCCACGAGCAGTACTTC	CASSSGTGSHEQYF
-	TRBV6-1	TRBJ2-7	many	TGTGCCAGCGGATCCTACGAGCAGTACTTC	CASGSYEQYF
-	TRBV19	TRBJ2-7	-	TGTGCCAGTAGTTGGTGTCCAGGGACCTACGAGCAGTACTTC	CASSWCPGTYEQYF
TRBD2	TRBV20-1	TRBJ2-3	-	TGCAGTGCTCTAGCGGGAGGGTCGACAGATACGCAGTATTTT	CSALAGGSTDTQYF
-	TRBV18	TRBJ1-4	many	TGTGCCAGCTCACCACGTGAGGTTAATGAAAAACTGTTTTTT	CASSPREVNEKLFF
TRBD1	TRBV12-3/TRBV12-4	TRBJ2-7	many	TGTGCCAGCAGTTTGGACAGGATAGCCTACGAGCAGTACTTC	CASSLDRIAYEQYF
-	TRBV4-3	TRBJ1-6	few	TGCGCCAGCAGCCTCATACTTAATTCACCCCTCCACTTT	CASSLILNSPLHF
TRBD1	TRBV6-1	TRBJ1-1	-	TGTGCCAGCAGTGAAAACAGGGGGCGGACGTTGTTCTTT	CASSENRGRTLFF
-	TRBV18	TRBJ2-3	many	TGTGCCAGCTCACGATACCTGACGGAAGTCACAGATACGCAGTATTTT	CASSRYLTEVTDTQYF